Sequencing of this T cell receptor (beta chain) was carried out in a study of cytomegalovirus exposure and HLA in healthy donors. 60 Vbeta and 13 Jbeta primers were used in PCR. TCRdb keeps only in-frame clones here, not all; method: immunoSEQ multiplex PCR. The data contain tens of thousands of clones, 80% to 90% of them singletons. Study results and limitations: In a later analysis, a missense DCLRE1C variant was linked to TCR beta V- and J-gene trimming.

With respect to this clone: Its cognate antigen is unknown.

The V end was cut by 3 bases, the J end by 15 bases, with 12 bases between. The germline CDR1 and CDR2 sequences are MDHEN and SYDVKM. CDR3 length equals 11 residues. The TCR was taken from a woman aged 25 to 39 in good health and CMV-seronegative. Sequencing input: PBMCs. The chain joins TRBV28 to TRBJ2-1; perhaps TRBD2 as D (6 bases). The CDR3: CASSLGGSAFF. The CDR3 DNA is TGTGCCAGCAGTTTGGGGGGTAGCGCGTTCTTC.